Listed here are 15 T cell receptor beta chains from one sample, sequenced in a study of T cells after posttransplantation cyclophosphamide (dated by TCRdb to 2015 to 2016). The library came from the immunoSEQ multiplex PCR assay. The table comes from immuneACCESS by way of TCRdb, which keeps in-frame sequences with V and J called. Part of the clones is missing from these tables; in studies checked, under half for an unresolved V gene and the rest for unknown reasons. This sample holds about 3,200 clones; more than 60% were observed only once. Jointly, the top ten make up 20% to 30% of the sample. Input material: memory CD8+ T cells sorted from blood. The receptors stem from a woman under 40 in good health and a related stem cell transplant donor.

This clone was observed a few times. The J gene is TRBJ2-7, the V gene TRBV27; 7 bases align to TRBD1. With V trimmed by 0 bases and J by 8 bases, 7 bases remained unmatched. This CDR3 is 14 amino acids long. From germline, CDR1 is MNHEY and CDR2 SMNVEV (reference sequence). The CDR3 spells CASSLSGQARKQYF. The CDR3 DNA is TGTGCCAGCAGTTTATCCGGACAGGCCAGGAAGCAGTACTTC.

This clone was recorded once. The gene calls are TRBV9 and TRBJ1-2; D is perhaps TRBD1 (6 bases). Trimming removed 0 bases at V and 3 bases at J, with 6 bases between. Germline-derived CDR1 and CDR2 are SGDLS and YYNGEE. This CDR3 contains 13 residues. DNA for the CDR3: TGTGCCAGCAGCGTAGGACAGGACTATGGCTACACCTTC. Encoded protein: CASSVGQDYGYTF.

Comment on this clone: A read error may produce the germline difference seen at one junction end. The rearrangement joins TRBV11-2 to TRBJ2-5, with 11 bases fitting TRBD2. This CDR3 is 17 amino acids long. Germline values: CDR1 SGHAT, CDR2 FQNNGV. The CDR3 sequence: CASSQGSSSGGSETQYF. The CDR3, as DNA: TGCGCCAGCAGCCAAGGATCGTCTAGCGGGGGGAGCGAGACCCAGTACTTC.

The CDR3 protein is CASSQDLAGGYNEQFF. CDR3 sequence (DNA): TGCGCCAGCAGCCAAGATCTAGCGGGGGGCTACAATGAGCAGTTCTTC. This sequence joins TRBV4-3 and TRBJ2-1; 11 nucleotides align to TRBD2. Germline-derived CDR1 and CDR2 are LGHNA and YSLEER. J was trimmed by 3 bases and V by 0 bases; bases with no gene match: 1. This CDR3 contains 16 residues.

For the CDR3, the DNA is TGTGCCAGCAGCCCCACCTCGGCGGGGGGGCCTCGGCAAGAGACCCAGTACTTC. This gives the protein CASSPTSAGGPRQETQYF. The genes are TRBV11-2 and TRBJ2-5; TRBD2 agrees at 9 bases. Germline V gene data show CDR1 as SGHAT and CDR2 as FQNNGV. The CDR3 is made up of 18 amino acids. V shed 5 bases and J 2 bases; nucleotides not matched to a gene: 15.

V usage is TRBV7-9 and J usage is TRBJ1-4; TRBD1 is a possible D gene (6 bases). The CDR3 runs 15 residues. V gave up 0 bases and J gave up 5 bases, with 10 bases separating them. Germline V CDR1 and CDR2: SEHNR, FQNEAQ (reference sequence). The CDR3 loop reads CASSLAWGPNEKLFF. As DNA, the CDR3 is TGTGCCAGCAGCTTAGCGTGGGGGCCGAATGAAAAACTGTTTTTT.

The chain has TRBV27 and TRBJ2-1, with 10 bases aligning to TRBD2. V was clipped by 6 bases and J by 7 bases; unmatched bases: 12. The CDR3 has 16 amino acids. Germline V gene lookup returns CDR1 MNHEY and CDR2 SMNVEV (reference sequence). CDR3 nucleotides: TGTGCCAGCAGCCACCCCGGAGCGGGGGGGCCTAATGAGCAGTTCTTC. This translates into CASSHPGAGGPNEQFF.

This clone has a handful of counts. The CDR3, as DNA: TGTGCCAGCAGTGAAACGATAGCGGGGGGTAGCACAGATACGCAGTATTTT. The encoded protein is CASSETIAGGSTDTQYF. The rearrangement links TRBV6-1 to TRBJ2-3; 10 bases fit TRBD2. From germline, CDR1 is MNHNS and CDR2 SASEGT. This CDR3 has 17 residues. The V gene end was trimmed by 2 bases and the J gene end by 0 bases; junction bases not matched to a gene: 5.

This chain uses TRBV4-3 with TRBJ1-2; 8 positions agree with TRBD1. CDR1 is LGHNA, CDR2 YSLEER, per germline. The junction had 10 bases not matched to a gene; V was cut back by 5 bases and J by 2 bases. CDR3 length: 16 amino acids. CDR3 coding DNA: TGCGCCAGCAGCTACTCCGGGACAGGTGAAAACTATGGCTACACCTTC. Encoded protein: CASSYSGTGENYGYTF.

V usage is TRBV19 and J usage is TRBJ2-3; 10 positions match TRBD1. The germline V gene has CDR1 LNHDA and CDR2 SQIVND (reference sequence). V lost 3 bases and J lost 3; bases outside the gene matches: 3. This CDR3 has 15 amino acids. CDR3 sequence reads: CASSIGTGETDTQYF. CDR3 nucleotides: TGTGCCAGTAGTATTGGGACAGGGGAAACAGATACGCAGTATTTT.

The chain uses TRBV7-6 and TRBJ2-2, with 12 positions matching TRBD2. The trim removed 5 bases at V and 4 bases at J, leaving 5 bases unmatched. The CDR3 extends over 16 amino acids. Germline CDR1 SGHVS, CDR2 FNYEAQ. In DNA form, the CDR3 reads TGTGCCAGCAGCCCCACTAGCGGGGGGCTCACCGGGGAGCTGTTTTTT. Residues: CASSPTSGGLTGELFF.

A word on this clone: At one of its ends the junction is not consistent with the germline gene, which may arise from a read error. The chain couples TRBV7-1 to TRBJ2-6, with a weak D call TRBD1 (5 bases). TRBV7-1 is an open reading frame, and its role is uncertain. This CDR3 is built from 18 residues. CDR3 DNA: TGTGCCAGCAGCGACCCCGGCACGAGGACAAAGTCGGGCCAACGTCCTGACTTC. Translated: CASSDPGTRTKSGQRPDF.

This clone is labeled medium-sized. The chain is built from TRBV6-1 and TRBJ2-1; TRBD1 aligns across 9 bases. Germline lookup yields CDR1 MNHNS and CDR2 SASEGT. The V gene end was trimmed by 3 bases and the J gene end by 4 bases; junction bases not matched to a gene: 4. The CDR3 extends over 15 amino acids. The CDR3 here is CASSEGQGEYNEQFF. The CDR3 coding sequence is TGTGCCAGCAGTGAGGGACAGGGCGAATACAATGAGCAGTTCTTC.

The chain combines TRBV6-5 with TRBJ2-2; 8 bases map to TRBD2. This CDR3 is 12 amino acids long. Germline V lookup: CDR1 MNHEY, CDR2 SVGAGI. Trimming removed 4 bases from V and 14 bases from J; junction bases left unmatched: 6. CDR3 in amino acids: CASSSGGFRLFF. CDR3 sequence (DNA): TGTGCCAGCAGTTCGGGGGGGTTTAGACTGTTTTTT.

The chain couples TRBV28 to TRBJ2-5, with 9 positions matching TRBD1. Germline loops: CDR1 MDHEN, CDR2 SYDVKM. The V gene end was trimmed by 7 bases and the J gene end by 5 bases; junction bases not matched to a gene: 8. The CDR3 contains 14 residues. The CDR3 DNA is TGTGCCAGCAACCCCACAGGGGGCCAGGAGACCCAGTACTTC. Translated: CASNPTGGQETQYF.